One and the same sample provided the 8 T cell receptor beta chains below, sequenced in a study of radiation and T cells in renal cell carcinoma. As for time point: baseline pretreatment blood. The treatment was: 15 Gy SBRT to primary tumor, nephrectomy 4 weeks later. Assay used: immunoSEQ multiplex PCR; TCRdb lists only in-frame clones, some missing. The profile shows some 150,000 clones, roughly 90% of them singletons. The sequenced sample was blood, obtained from a patient whose treatment included radiotherapy and nephrectomy. The receptors derive from a woman between 50 and 59 years old with renal cell carcinoma.

This clone has only one observation. A read error may account for a junction end that differs from germline. The rearrangement uses TRBV2 and TRBJ1-4, with D maybe TRBD1 (6 bases). This CDR3 is built from 16 residues. Looked up from germline, CDR1 is SNHLY and CDR2 is FYNNEI. The DNA for the CDR3 is TGTGCCAGCAGGGAAGGTGACAGGCTCTATAATGAAAAACTGTTTTTT. It codes for CASREGDRLYNEKLFF.

The chain couples TRBV11-2 to TRBJ2-3; 7 nucleotides line up with TRBD2. The junction had 9 bases not matched to a gene; V was cut back by 7 bases and J by 2 bases. Germline CDR1 reads SGHAT; CDR2 reads FQNNGV. The CDR3 covers 15 residues. The CDR3 region has the DNA TGTGCCAGCACTTTTCGGGCGGGGGACACAGATACGCAGTATTTT. Its protein is CASTFRAGDTDTQYF.

This rearrangement joins TRBV6-6 to TRBJ1-1; D may be TRBD1 (5 bases). This CDR3 comprises 14 residues. The V end was cut by 6 bases, the J end by 6 bases, with 17 bases between. Germline loops: CDR1 MNHNY, CDR2 SVGAGI (reference sequence). The CDR3 DNA reads TGTGCCAGCAGCCGAGGGACTCCCCGAGCTGAAGCTTTCTTT. It is translated as CASSRGTPRAEAFF.

This clone has a handful of counts. The V and J genes are TRBV18 and TRBJ2-1; TRBD1 matches 9 bases. The germline V gene encodes CDR1 KGHSH and CDR2 LQKENI. The CDR3 runs 17 residues. Trimming removed 4 bases from V and 5 bases from J; junction bases left unmatched: 12. DNA for the CDR3: TGTGCCAGCTCACTCCTACCCGGACAGGGGATTAACAATGAGCAGTTCTTC. It is translated as CASSLLPGQGINNEQFF.

V usage is TRBV5-1 and J usage is TRBJ2-7; no reliable D call. The CDR3 contains 15 residues. V was cut by 2 bases and J by 1 base, with 13 bases left in between. The germline V gene has CDR1 SGHRS and CDR2 YFSETQ. The CDR3 is CASSLDTVLSYEQYF. In DNA, the CDR3 is TGCGCCAGCAGCTTAGACACGGTCTTATCCTACGAGCAGTACTTC. Full variable domain (missing parts from reference TRBV5-1 and TRBJ2-7): KAGVTQTPRYLIKTRGQQVTLSCSPISGHRSVSWYQQTPGQGLQFLFEYFSETQRNKGNFPGRFSGRQFSNSRSEMNVSTLELGDSALYLCASSLDTVLSYEQYFGPGTRLTVT.

The rearrangement uses TRBV6-5 and TRBJ1-4; D gene unclear. V lost 5 bases, J lost 4 bases, and 8 bases lay in between. Germline loops: CDR1 MNHEY, CDR2 SVGAGI. CDR3 length: 13 residues. This CDR3 is CASSRIINEKLFF. CDR3 bases: TGTGCCAGCAGTCGTATTATTAATGAAAAACTGTTTTTT.

This clone was recorded only once. The genes are TRBV19 and TRBJ1-4; D is perhaps TRBD1 (6 bases). The CDR3 totals 15 residues. The V gene's germline CDR1 is LNHDA and CDR2 SQIVND (reference sequence). V was trimmed by 9 bases and J by 0 bases, leaving 14 bases between them. For the CDR3, the DNA is TGTGCCAGCTCCGACAGGCCCTCAACTAATGAAAAACTGTTTTTT. It is translated as CASSDRPSTNEKLFF.

This sequence joins TRBV9 and TRBJ1-2; D possibly corresponds to TRBD1 (6 bases). The germline CDR1 and CDR2 sequences are SGDLS and YYNGEE. Trimming stripped 4 bases from V and 4 bases from J, with 17 bases between. This CDR3 has 15 amino acids. Here the CDR3 DNA reads TGTGCCAGCAGCCCCCGTAACAGGGATGCCTATGGCTACACCTTC. Translated: CASSPRNRDAYGYTF. The whole variable domain, filled in from reference TRBV9 and TRBJ1-2, reads DSGVTQTPKHLITATGQRVTLRCSPRSGDLSVYWYQQSLDQGLQFLIQYYNGEERAKGNILERFSAQQFPDLHSELNLSSLELGDSALYFCASSPRNRDAYGYTFGSGTRLTVV.